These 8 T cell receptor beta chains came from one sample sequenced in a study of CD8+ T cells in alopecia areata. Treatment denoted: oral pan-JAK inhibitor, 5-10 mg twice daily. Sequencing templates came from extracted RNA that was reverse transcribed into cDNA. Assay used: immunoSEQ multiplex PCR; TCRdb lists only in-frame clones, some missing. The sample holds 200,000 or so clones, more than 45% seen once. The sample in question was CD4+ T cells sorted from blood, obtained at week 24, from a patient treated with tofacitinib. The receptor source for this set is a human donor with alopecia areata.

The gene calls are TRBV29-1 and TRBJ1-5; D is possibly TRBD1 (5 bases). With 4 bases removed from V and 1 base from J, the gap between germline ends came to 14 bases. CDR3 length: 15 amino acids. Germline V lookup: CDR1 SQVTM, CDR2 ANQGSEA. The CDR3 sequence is CSVGGQGGSNQPQHF. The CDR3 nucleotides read TGCAGCGTTGGCGGGCAGGGCGGGAGCAATCAGCCCCAGCATTTT.

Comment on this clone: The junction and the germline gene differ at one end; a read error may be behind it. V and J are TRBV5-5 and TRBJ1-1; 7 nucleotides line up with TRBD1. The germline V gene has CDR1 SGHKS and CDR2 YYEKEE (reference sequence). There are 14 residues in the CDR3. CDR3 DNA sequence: TGTGCCAGCACCTTGACAGGGACACCGACTGAAGCTTTCTTT. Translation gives CASTLTGTPTEAFF.

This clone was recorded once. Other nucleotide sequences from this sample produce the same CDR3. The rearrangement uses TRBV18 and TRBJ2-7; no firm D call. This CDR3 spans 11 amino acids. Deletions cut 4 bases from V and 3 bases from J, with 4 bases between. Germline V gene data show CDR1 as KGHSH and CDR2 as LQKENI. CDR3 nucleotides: TGTGCCAGCTCACGGGGCTACGAGCAGTACTTC. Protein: CASSRGYEQYF.

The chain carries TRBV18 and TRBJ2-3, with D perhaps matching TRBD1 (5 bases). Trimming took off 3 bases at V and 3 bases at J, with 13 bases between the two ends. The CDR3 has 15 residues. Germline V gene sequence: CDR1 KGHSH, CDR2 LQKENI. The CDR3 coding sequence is TGTGCCAGCTCACCCACGGTGGCAGGGACAGATACGCAGTATTTT. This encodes CASSPTVAGTDTQYF. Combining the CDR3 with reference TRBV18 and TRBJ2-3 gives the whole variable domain NAGVMQNPRHLVRRRGQEARLRCSPMKGHSHVYWYRQLPEEGLKFMVYLQKENIIDESGMPKERFSAEFPKEGPSILRIQQVVRGDSAAYFCASSPTVAGTDTQYFGPGTRLTVL.

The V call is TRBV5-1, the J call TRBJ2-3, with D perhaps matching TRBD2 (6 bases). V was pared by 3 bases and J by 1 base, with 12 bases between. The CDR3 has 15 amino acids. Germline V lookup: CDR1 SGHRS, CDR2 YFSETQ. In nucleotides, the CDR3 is TGCGCCAGCAGCTCGAGGGGAGGAGGCACAGATACGCAGTATTTT. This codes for CASSSRGGGTDTQYF.

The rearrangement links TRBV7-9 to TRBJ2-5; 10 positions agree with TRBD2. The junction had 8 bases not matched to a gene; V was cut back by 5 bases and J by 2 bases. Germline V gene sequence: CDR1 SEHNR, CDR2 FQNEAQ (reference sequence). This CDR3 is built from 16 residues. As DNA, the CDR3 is TGTGCCAGCAGCACCGGGCTAGCGGGAGCTCAAGAGACCCAGTACTTC. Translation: CASSTGLAGAQETQYF.

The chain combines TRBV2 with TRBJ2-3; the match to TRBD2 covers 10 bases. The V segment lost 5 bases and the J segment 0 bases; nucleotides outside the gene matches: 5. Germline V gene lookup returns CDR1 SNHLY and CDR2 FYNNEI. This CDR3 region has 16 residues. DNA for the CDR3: TGTGCCAGCAGTCGTACTAGCGGGGCTAGCACAGATACGCAGTATTTT. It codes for CASSRTSGASTDTQYF.

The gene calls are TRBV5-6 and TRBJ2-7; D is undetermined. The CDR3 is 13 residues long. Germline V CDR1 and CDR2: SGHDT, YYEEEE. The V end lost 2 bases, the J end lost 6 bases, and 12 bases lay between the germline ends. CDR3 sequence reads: CASSFRHVSEQYF. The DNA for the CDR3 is TGTGCCAGCAGCTTTAGACACGTCTCCGAGCAGTACTTC.